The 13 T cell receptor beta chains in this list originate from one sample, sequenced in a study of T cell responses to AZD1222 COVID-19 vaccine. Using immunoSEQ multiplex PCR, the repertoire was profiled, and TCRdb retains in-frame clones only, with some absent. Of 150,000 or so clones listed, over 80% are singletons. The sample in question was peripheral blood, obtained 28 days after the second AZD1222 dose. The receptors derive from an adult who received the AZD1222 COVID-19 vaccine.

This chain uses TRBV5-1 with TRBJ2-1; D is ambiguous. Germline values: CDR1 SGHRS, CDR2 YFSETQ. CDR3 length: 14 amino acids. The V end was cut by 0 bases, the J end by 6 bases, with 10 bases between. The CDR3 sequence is CASSLATPVNEQFF. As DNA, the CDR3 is TGCGCCAGCAGCTTGGCCACCCCGGTCAATGAGCAGTTCTTC. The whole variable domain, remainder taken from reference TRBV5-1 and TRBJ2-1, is KAGVTQTPRYLIKTRGQQVTLSCSPISGHRSVSWYQQTPGQGLQFLFEYFSETQRNKGNFPGRFSGRQFSNSRSEMNVSTLELGDSALYLCASSLATPVNEQFFGPGTRLTVL.

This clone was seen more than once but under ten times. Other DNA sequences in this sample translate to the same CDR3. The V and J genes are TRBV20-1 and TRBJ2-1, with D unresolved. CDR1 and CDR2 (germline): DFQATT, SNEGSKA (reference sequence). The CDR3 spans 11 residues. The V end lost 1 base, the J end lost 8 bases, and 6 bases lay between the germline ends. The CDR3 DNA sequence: TGCAGTGCTAGAGTGGATGATGAGCAGTTCTTC. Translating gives CSARVDDEQFF.

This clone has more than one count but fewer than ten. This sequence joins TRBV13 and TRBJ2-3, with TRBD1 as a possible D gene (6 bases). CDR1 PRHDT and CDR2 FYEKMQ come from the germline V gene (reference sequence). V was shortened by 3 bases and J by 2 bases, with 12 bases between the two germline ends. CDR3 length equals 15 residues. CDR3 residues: CASSFEDSFTDTQYF. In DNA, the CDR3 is TGTGCCAGCAGCTTCGAGGACAGTTTCACAGATACGCAGTATTTT. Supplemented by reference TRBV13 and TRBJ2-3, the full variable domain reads AAGVIQSPRHLIKEKRETATLKCYPIPRHDTVYWYQQGPGQDPQFLISFYEKMQSDKGSIPDRFSAQQFSDYHSELNMSSLELGDSALYFCASSFEDSFTDTQYFGPGTRLTVL.

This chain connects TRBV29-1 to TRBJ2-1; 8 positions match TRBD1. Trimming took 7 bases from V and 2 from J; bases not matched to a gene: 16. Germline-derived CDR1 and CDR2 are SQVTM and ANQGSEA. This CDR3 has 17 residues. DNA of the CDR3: TGCAGCGCCCAAACGGGTTTAGACAGGGGCCCCTACAATGAGCAGTTCTTC. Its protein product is CSAQTGLDRGPYNEQFF.

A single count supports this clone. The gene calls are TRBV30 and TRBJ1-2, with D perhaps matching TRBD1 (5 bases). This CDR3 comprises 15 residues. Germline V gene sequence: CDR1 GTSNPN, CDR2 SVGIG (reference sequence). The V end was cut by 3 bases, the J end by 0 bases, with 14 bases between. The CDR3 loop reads CAWSLSGRTNYGYTF. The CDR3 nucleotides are TGTGCCTGGAGCCTTTCGGGACGGACTAACTATGGCTACACCTTC.

This CDR3 reads CATSQGTGSSYEQYF. Written as DNA, the CDR3 is TGTGCCACCAGCCAGGGGACAGGGAGTTCCTACGAGCAGTACTTC. The chain joins TRBV15 to TRBJ2-7; 9 nucleotides align to TRBD1. Per germline, CDR1 LNHNV and CDR2 YYDKDF (reference sequence). The CDR3 is 15 residues long. The trim removed 5 bases at V and 1 base at J, leaving 6 bases unmatched.

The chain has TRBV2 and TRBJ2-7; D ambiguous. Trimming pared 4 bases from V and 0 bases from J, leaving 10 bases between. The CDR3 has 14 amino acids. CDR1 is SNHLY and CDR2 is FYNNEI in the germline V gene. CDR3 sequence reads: CASSGNRPSYEQYF. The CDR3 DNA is TGTGCCAGCAGTGGTAACCGTCCCTCCTACGAGCAGTACTTC.

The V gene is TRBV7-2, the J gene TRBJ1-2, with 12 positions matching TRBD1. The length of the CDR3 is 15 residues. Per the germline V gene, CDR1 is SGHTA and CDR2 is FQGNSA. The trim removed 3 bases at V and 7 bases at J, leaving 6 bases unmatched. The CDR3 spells CASSLSGQGASGYTF. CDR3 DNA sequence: TGTGCCAGCAGCTTGTCGGGACAGGGGGCGAGTGGCTACACCTTC.

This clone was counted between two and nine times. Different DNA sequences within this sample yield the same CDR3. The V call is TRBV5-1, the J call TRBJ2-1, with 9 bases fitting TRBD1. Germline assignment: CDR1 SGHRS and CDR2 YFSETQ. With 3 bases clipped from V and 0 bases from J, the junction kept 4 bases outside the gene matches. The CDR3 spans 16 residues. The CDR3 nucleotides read TGCGCCAGCAGCTCGACAGGGGGTAACTCCTACAATGAGCAGTTCTTC. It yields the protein CASSSTGGNSYNEQFF.

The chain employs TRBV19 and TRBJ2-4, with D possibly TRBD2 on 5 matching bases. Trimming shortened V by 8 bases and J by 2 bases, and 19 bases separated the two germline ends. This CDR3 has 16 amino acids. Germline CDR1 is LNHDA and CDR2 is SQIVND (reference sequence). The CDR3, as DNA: TGTGCCAGTGGGATCTGGTCGGGGTCGCCCAAAAACATTCAGTACTTC. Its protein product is CASGIWSGSPKNIQYF.

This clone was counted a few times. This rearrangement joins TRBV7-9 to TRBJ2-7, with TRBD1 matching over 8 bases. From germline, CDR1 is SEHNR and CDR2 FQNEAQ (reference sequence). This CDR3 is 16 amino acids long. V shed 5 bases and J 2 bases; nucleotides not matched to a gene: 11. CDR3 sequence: CASSMTTWTGPYEQYF. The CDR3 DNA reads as TGTGCCAGCAGCATGACCACCTGGACAGGGCCCTACGAGCAGTACTTC.

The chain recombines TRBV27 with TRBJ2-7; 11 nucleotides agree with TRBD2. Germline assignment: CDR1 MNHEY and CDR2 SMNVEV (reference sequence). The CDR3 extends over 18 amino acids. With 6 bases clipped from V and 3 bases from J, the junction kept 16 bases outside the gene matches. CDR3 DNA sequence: TGTGCCAGCAGCCCCCCCCGTAGACTAGCGGGGAGATTCTACGAGCAGTACTTC. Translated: CASSPPRRLAGRFYEQYF.

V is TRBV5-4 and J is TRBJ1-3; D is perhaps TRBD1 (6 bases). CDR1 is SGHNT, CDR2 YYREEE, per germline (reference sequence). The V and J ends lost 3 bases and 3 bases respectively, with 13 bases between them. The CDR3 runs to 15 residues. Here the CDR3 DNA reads TGTGCCAGCAGCTACGCCACAGGGCATGGAAACACCATATATTTT. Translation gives CASSYATGHGNTIYF.